This record looks at one T cell receptor beta chain sequence and its context. Its antigen is unknown. Each donor's status was that of a healthy bone marrow donor. There are 15 residues in the CDR3. CDR1 LGHNA and CDR2 YNFKEQ come from the germline V gene. J gave up 1 base and V 1 base, and 4 bases lay outside the gene matches. The source of the sample is a study of cytomegalovirus exposure and HLA in healthy donors. Overall study results and limits: Researchers had no immune exposure information except CMV serostatus available.

The PCR ran on 60 Vbeta and 13 Jbeta primers. TCRdb's table, derived via immunoSEQ multiplex PCR, lists solely in-frame clones and lacks some. The sample yields 100,000 or so clones, more than 60% seen once. Specimen: PBMCs. The chain combines TRBV4-2 with TRBJ2-7, with 7 bases identical to TRBD1. The receptor comes from a man in his fifties or sixties in good health and CMV-seronegative. As DNA, the CDR3 is TGTGCCAGCAGCCAAGCACACAGGGGTTCCTACGAGCAGTACTTC. It is translated as CASSQAHRGSYEQYF.